This T cell receptor (beta chain) was observed in a study of blood T cell repertoires in COVID-19. Study-wide background: T cells, B-cell-depleted T cells, or PBMCs supplied cDNA or gDNA.

The V gene's germline CDR1 is KGHSH and CDR2 LQKENI. This CDR3 is 15 amino acids long. With 4 bases removed from V and 2 bases from J, the gap between germline ends came to 9 bases. The assay was immunoSEQ multiplex PCR, and TCRdb's table has in-frame clones only and misses some. The profile shows fewer than 400,000 clones, 80% to 90% of them singletons. Residents of 24 US areas, aged roughly 18 to 89 years, made up the participants. Membership in each cohort depended on participant-reported clinical history. Recovery among Cohort 3 donors was established by two negative PCRs, clearance, or symptom resolution.

Specimen: PBMCs or T cells enriched from blood (not recorded which). The sequence derives from a man aged 25 to 40 who had recovered from COVID-19. The rearrangement joins TRBV18 to TRBJ2-6; TRBD1 is a possible D gene (5 bases). The CDR3 here is CASSRAGTGANVLTF. In DNA, the CDR3 is TGTGCCAGCTCACGGGCAGGGACTGGGGCCAACGTCCTGACTTTC.